One and the same sample provided the 13 T cell receptor beta chains below, sequenced in a study of response to subunit inactivated influenza vaccine. TCRdb ran MiXCR on the RT-PCR reads and lists one entry per CDR3 protein. Of roughly 760,000 distinct CDR3 sequences listed, 21% are singletons. The material was PBMCs from blood, obtained approximately 5 days after vaccination. The receptors here all came from a man aged 50 to 60 who received an inactivated influenza vaccine.

There are a few counts of this clonotype. The chain combines TRBV6-6 with TRBJ2-7; D may be TRBD1 (6 bases). This CDR3 has 13 residues. Trimming removed 8 bases at V and 7 bases at J, with 18 bases between. Germline V CDR1 and CDR2: MNHNY, SVGAGI (reference sequence). This chain's CDR3 is CASRPTGSGEQYF. In DNA, the CDR3 is TGTGCCAGCCGCCCGACAGGTTCGGGGGAGCAGTACTTC.

This chain connects TRBV10-3 to TRBJ2-7, with TRBD2 matching over 14 bases. The CDR3 loop spans 15 amino acids. V gave up 6 bases and J gave up 3 bases; unmatched junction bases: 4. The germline V gene has CDR1 ENHRY and CDR2 SYGVKD. DNA of the CDR3: TGTGCCATCAGCCAAGGGACTAGCGGGAGCTACGAGCAGTACTTC. It codes for CAISQGTSGSYEQYF.

As concerns this clonotype: An end of the junction does not agree with germline; a read error may underlie this. The chain recombines TRBV7-9 with TRBJ2-5; possible D gene TRBD2, 6 bases. Per the germline V gene, CDR1 is SEHNR and CDR2 is FQNEAQ (reference sequence). The CDR3 consists of 16 residues. CDR3 nucleotide sequence: TGTGCCAGCAGCACGGCCCTGGGACTCAAACAAGGGACCCAGTACTTC. Its translation: CASSTALGLKQGTQYF.

The rearrangement links TRBV29-1 to TRBJ1-1; 8 positions match TRBD1. Trimming took 4 bases from V and 1 from J; bases not matched to a gene: 11. This CDR3 has 16 amino acids. CDR1 is SQVTM and CDR2 is ANQGSEA in the germline V gene. The CDR3 nucleotides are TGCAGCGTTGGACAGGTATGGGACAGGAAGAACACTGAAGCTTTCTTT. It yields the protein CSVGQVWDRKNTEAFF.

This clonotype was picked up a small number of times. The chain employs TRBV12-3 or TRBV12-4 and TRBJ1-5, with D tentatively TRBD1 (5 bases). The CDR3 sequence is 14 residues long. The ends were cut back, 1 base at V and 5 bases at J, with 9 bases in the middle. CDR3 sequence (DNA): TGTGCCAGCAGTTTAGAGACAGTTCATCAGCCCCAGCATTTT. It is translated as CASSLETVHQPQHF.

This clonotype turned up a few times. The genes are TRBV29-1 and TRBJ2-7; no firm D call. Deletions cut 4 bases from V and 2 bases from J, with 9 bases between. The CDR3 is made up of 12 amino acids. CDR1 is SQVTM, CDR2 ANQGSEA, per germline. CDR3 nucleotide sequence: TGCAGCGTTGCCGGCGGCACCTACGAGCAGTACTTC. Its protein is CSVAGGTYEQYF.

This clonotype showed up just a few times. The chain joins TRBV20-1 to TRBJ2-1; D is possibly TRBD1 or TRBD2 (5 bases each). V dropped 0 bases and J dropped 13 bases, with 13 bases sitting between them. This CDR3 region has 12 residues. Per the germline V gene, CDR1 is DFQATT and CDR2 is SNEGSKA (reference sequence). Here the CDR3 reads CSAREGDGGQFF. DNA of the CDR3: TGCAGTGCTAGAGAGGGGGACGGCGGCCAGTTCTTC.

This chain joins TRBV5-1 and TRBJ2-1; 7 positions match TRBD1. Germline V CDR1 and CDR2: SGHRS, YFSETQ. CDR3 length equals 17 residues. Trimming removed 1 base from V and 0 bases from J; junction bases left unmatched: 7. The CDR3 reads CASSLQGVFSSYNEQFF. The CDR3 region has the DNA TGCGCCAGCAGCTTGCAGGGGGTGTTTAGCTCCTACAATGAGCAGTTCTTC.

The sample holds a few counts of this clonotype. The chain has TRBV29-1 and TRBJ1-2; 8 bases fit TRBD1. The CDR3 covers 12 residues. The germline CDR1 and CDR2 sequences are SQVTM and ANQGSEA. V dropped 6 bases and J dropped 3; count of bases not matched to a gene: 3. CDR3 sequence: CSVLTGDYGYTF. The CDR3 DNA is TGCAGCGTCTTGACAGGGGACTATGGCTACACCTTC. Variable domain in full (rest from reference TRBV29-1 and TRBJ1-2): SAVISQKPSRDICQRGTSLTIQCQVDSQVTMMFWYRQQPGQSLTLIATANQGSEATYESGFVIDKFPISRPNLTFSTLTVSNMSPEDSSIYLCSVLTGDYGYTFGSGTRLTVV.

This chain joins TRBV7-8 and TRBJ2-1, with a possible D match to TRBD2 (6 bases). Trimming stripped 1 base from V and 2 bases from J, with 18 bases between. CDR3 length: 18 residues. CDR1 is SGHVS and CDR2 is FQNEAQ in the germline V gene. The CDR3 sequence: CASSLVSGAGRPYNEQFF. The CDR3, as DNA: TGTGCCAGCAGCTTAGTATCCGGGGCGGGGAGGCCCTACAATGAGCAGTTCTTC.

This clonotype was detected only a few times. The chain has TRBV29-1 and TRBJ2-3; D possibly uses TRBD1 or TRBD2 (5 bases each). Germline V gene data show CDR1 as SQVTM and CDR2 as ANQGSEA. The CDR3 loop spans 14 amino acids. V was clipped by 5 bases and J by 1 base, with 13 bases between them. CDR3 region: CSVLMVGRTDTQYF. CDR3 nucleotide sequence: TGCAGCGTTCTTATGGTGGGACGCACAGATACGCAGTATTTT.

The chain carries TRBV28 and TRBJ2-1; TRBD2 matches at 9 bases. Per the germline V gene, CDR1 is MDHEN and CDR2 is SYDVKM. V shed 4 bases, J shed 4 bases, and the junction held 11 bases outside the gene matches. The CDR3 spans 17 residues. CDR3 loop: CASSSPYLAGKYNEQFF. The DNA for the CDR3 is TGTGCCAGCAGTTCACCCTATCTAGCGGGAAAGTACAATGAGCAGTTCTTC.

Only a few counts were recorded for this clonotype. This chain connects TRBV30 to TRBJ2-3; D unresolved. The germline V and J ends were trimmed by 0 bases and 2 bases, with 9 bases remaining between them. There are 14 residues in the CDR3. CDR1 is GTSNPN and CDR2 is SVGIG in the germline V gene (reference sequence). CDR3 in amino acids: CAWSVSWDTDTQYF. In DNA form, the CDR3 reads TGTGCCTGGAGTGTCTCGTGGGACACAGATACGCAGTATTTT. The variable domain in full, completed from reference TRBV30 and TRBJ2-3, reads SQTIHQWPATLVQPVGSPLSLECTVEGTSNPNLYWYRQAAGRGLQLLFYSVGIGQISSEVPQNLSASRPQDRQFILSSKKLLLSDSGFYLCAWSVSWDTDTQYFGPGTRLTVL.